The next 19 T cell receptor beta chains were all read from a single sample in a study of cytomegalovirus exposure and HLA in healthy donors. The PCR was carried out with 60 Vbeta primers and 13 Jbeta primers. The assay was immunoSEQ multiplex PCR, and TCRdb's table has in-frame clones only and misses some. Its listing shows 75,000 to 100,000 clones. Sequences were obtained from PBMCs. The source of these receptors is a woman aged 55-69 years in good health and CMV-seronegative.

The rearrangement links TRBV10-3 to TRBJ2-3; possibly TRBD1 for D (6 bases). V dropped 6 bases and J dropped 2 bases, with 12 bases sitting between them. The CDR3 runs 14 residues. Germline loops: CDR1 ENHRY, CDR2 SYGVKD. The CDR3 loop reads CAISPGTNTDTQYF. CDR3 nucleotides: TGTGCCATCAGCCCCGGGACAAACACAGATACGCAGTATTTT.

The chain uses TRBV5-1 and TRBJ2-5, with D perhaps TRBD1 (5 bases). The DNA end is a closer match to TRBJ2-7, so the J assignment may be wrong. The germline CDR1 and CDR2 sequences are SGHRS and YFSETQ. The CDR3 loop spans 14 amino acids. The CDR3 nucleotides are TGCGCCAGCAGCTTGGGTCCAGGGCCCTACGAGCAGTACTTC. Translating it yields CASSLGPGPYEQYF.

V is TRBV7-9 and J is TRBJ2-7; 8 bases are shared with TRBD1. Germline assignment: CDR1 SEHNR and CDR2 FQNEAQ (reference sequence). After removal of 5 bases from V and 7 bases from J, the junction contained 13 bases not matched to a gene. The length of the CDR3 is 15 residues. The chain's CDR3 is CASSQSTGVLGEQYF. The CDR3 coding sequence is TGTGCCAGCAGCCAGTCGACAGGGGTGCTTGGAGAGCAGTACTTC.

In nucleotides, the CDR3 is TGCGCCAGCCGTGAAGGGGCAACTAATGAAAAACTGTTTTTT. It yields the protein CASREGATNEKLFF. The rearrangement uses TRBV5-1 and TRBJ1-4; a weak D match, TRBD1 (5 bases). CDR3 length equals 14 residues. V was cut by 7 bases and J by 0 bases, with 10 bases left in between. Germline CDR1 SGHRS, CDR2 YFSETQ.

This chain connects TRBV4-2 to TRBJ2-7; 9 nucleotides agree with TRBD2. With V trimmed by 5 bases and J by 2 bases, 7 bases remained unmatched. Germline V CDR1 and CDR2: LGHNA, YNFKEQ. The CDR3 spans 15 residues. CDR3 in DNA: TGTGCCAGCAGCGTGGGACTAGCTTTTACCTACGAGCAGTACTTC. This encodes CASSVGLAFTYEQYF.

For the CDR3, the DNA is TGCGCCAGCAGCCGGATTCGGACTAGCGGTCCGGGGGAGACCCAGTACTTC. It is translated as CASSRIRTSGPGETQYF. V gene TRBV10-2 combines with J gene TRBJ2-5, with 10 bases lining up with TRBD2. V lost 6 bases to trimming and J lost 5 bases; unmatched junction nucleotides: 15. This CDR3 has 17 amino acids. Germline assignment: CDR1 WSHSY and CDR2 SAAADI.

CDR3 sequence reads: CASSTGTSPIRELFF. CDR3 nucleotide sequence: TGTGCCAGTAGTACAGGGACTAGCCCGATCCGGGAGCTGTTTTTT. The V gene is TRBV19, the J gene TRBJ2-2; 9 nucleotides line up with TRBD2. V lost 4 bases, J lost 9 bases, and 9 bases stayed unmatched. The CDR3 contains 15 residues. The V gene's germline CDR1 is LNHDA and CDR2 SQIVND (reference sequence).

The chain combines TRBV9 with TRBJ2-2; TRBD2 matches at 11 bases. This CDR3 contains 15 residues. Germline V lookup: CDR1 SGDLS, CDR2 YYNGEE. Germline trimming cut 0 bases from V and 7 bases from J; bases unmatched to any gene: 2. DNA of the CDR3: TGTGCCAGCAGCGTAGGACTAGCGGGACACGGGGAGCTGTTTTTT. It is translated as CASSVGLAGHGELFF.

The rearrangement links TRBV18 to TRBJ2-7, with 15 nucleotides matching TRBD2. Germline CDR1 is KGHSH and CDR2 is LQKENI. The V gene end was trimmed by 4 bases and the J gene end by 7 bases; junction bases not matched to a gene: 8. This CDR3 contains 16 residues. The CDR3 DNA is TGTGCCAGCTCACTTCAAGGACTAGCGGGAGGGGATGAGCAGTACTTC. Translated, it gives CASSLQGLAGGDEQYF.

V is TRBV19 and J is TRBJ1-5; 7 positions agree with TRBD1. Germline loops: CDR1 LNHDA, CDR2 SQIVND (reference sequence). The trim removed 5 bases at V and 15 bases at J, leaving 10 bases unmatched. The CDR3 contains 12 residues. The CDR3 DNA reads as TGTGCCAGTAGTGGCCGACAGGGTAAAACGCATTTT. It is translated as CASSGRQGKTHF.

The J gene is TRBJ2-1, the V gene TRBV27; 7 bases map to TRBD2. Per germline, CDR1 MNHEY and CDR2 SMNVEV (reference sequence). V shed 3 bases, J shed 6 bases, and the junction held 5 bases outside the gene matches. The CDR3 is made up of 14 amino acids. The CDR3 protein is CASSFNGGVNEQFF. DNA of the CDR3: TGTGCCAGCAGTTTTAATGGGGGGGTCAATGAGCAGTTCTTC.

The J gene is TRBJ2-2, the V gene TRBV11-3; TRBD1 matches 10 bases. The CDR3 contains 15 residues. Germline V gene sequence: CDR1 SGHNT, CDR2 YENEEA. The trim removed 5 bases at V and 4 bases at J, leaving 4 bases unmatched. DNA for the CDR3: TGTGCCAGCAGCCCCGGGACAGGGGTCACCGGGGAGCTGTTTTTT. Encoded protein: CASSPGTGVTGELFF.

The gene calls are TRBV10-3 and TRBJ2-3, with 8 bases identical to TRBD2. CDR3 length: 15 residues. J was trimmed by 4 bases and V by 0 bases; bases with no gene match: 3. Germline loops: CDR1 ENHRY, CDR2 SYGVKD. CDR3 DNA: TGTGCCATCAGTGAGTCGGGACTAGAAGCAGATACGCAGTATTTT. Its translation: CAISESGLEADTQYF.

The genes are TRBV19 and TRBJ2-1; D is unclear. CDR1 is LNHDA, CDR2 SQIVND, per germline (reference sequence). The germline V and J ends were trimmed by 5 bases and 0 bases, with 11 bases remaining between them. The CDR3 extends over 15 amino acids. Here the CDR3 reads CASSPLLSSYNEQFF. The CDR3 DNA sequence: TGTGCCAGTAGTCCCTTACTTAGCTCCTACAATGAGCAGTTCTTC.

V gene TRBV28 combines with J gene TRBJ1-2, with 9 positions matching TRBD1. Germline V gene data show CDR1 as MDHEN and CDR2 as SYDVKM. The CDR3 has 15 amino acids. V lost 6 bases to trimming and J lost 8 bases; unmatched junction nucleotides: 13. CDR3 amino acids: CASSTGTGRVGGYTF. CDR3 DNA sequence: TGTGCCAGCAGCACGGGGACAGGGCGAGTGGGGGGCTACACCTTC.

The DNA of the CDR3 is TGTGCCTGGAGTGTACAGGGTGACTATGGCTACACCTTC. Residues: CAWSVQGDYGYTF. V usage is TRBV30 and J usage is TRBJ1-2, with a possible D match to TRBD1 (6 bases). From germline, CDR1 is GTSNPN and CDR2 SVGIG (reference sequence). Trimming stripped 0 bases from V and 3 bases from J, with 8 bases between. This CDR3 spans 13 amino acids.

V gene TRBV18 combines with J gene TRBJ1-5, with TRBD1 matching 11 bases. V lost 5 bases, J lost 3 bases, and 6 bases stayed unmatched. Germline CDR1 KGHSH, CDR2 LQKENI. The CDR3 length is 16 residues. CDR3 amino acids: CASSWGGQGDNQPQHF. The CDR3 DNA reads TGTGCCAGCTCATGGGGGGGACAGGGGGACAATCAGCCCCAGCATTTT. Variable domain in full (rest from reference TRBV18 and TRBJ1-5): NAGVMQNPRHLVRRRGQEARLRCSPMKGHSHVYWYRQLPEEGLKFMVYLQKENIIDESGMPKERFSAEFPKEGPSILRIQQVVRGDSAAYFCASSWGGQGDNQPQHFGDGTRLSIL.

The V gene is TRBV15, the J gene TRBJ2-3; possible D gene TRBD2, 6 bases. CDR1 is LNHNV, CDR2 YYDKDF, per germline (reference sequence). Trimming removed 0 bases from V and 2 bases from J, with 9 bases in between. This CDR3 contains 15 residues. CDR3 coding DNA: TGTGCCACCAGCAGAGAACGGGGGACCACAGATACGCAGTATTTT. Its translation is CATSRERGTTDTQYF.

Turning to this clone: One junction end disagrees with the germline gene, perhaps due to a read error. CDR3 DNA: TGTGCTAGCAGCCCAGGGCCCGAGGCCTACAATGAGCAGTTCTTC. Translated, it gives CASSPGPEAYNEQFF. The chain combines TRBV7-7 with TRBJ2-1, with TRBD1 as a possible D gene (5 bases). The germline CDR1 and CDR2 sequences are SSHAT and FNYEAQ (reference sequence). The CDR3 is 15 amino acids.